The clone carrying this T cell receptor (beta chain) turned up a few times. Its antigen is unknown. Some clones are missing from TCRdb's copy, which holds only in-frame ones; the method was immunoSEQ multiplex PCR. This table holds approximately 200,000 clones, about nine tenths found once. The data were taken from a study of T cell responses to AZD1222 COVID-19 vaccine. Findings and limits, study-wide: Baseline seropositivity occurred in only six AZD1222 recipients. The sample set comprised mostly white British donors with more females, and clonal diversity was possibly underestimated. CD4 TCRs associated with vaccination spanned spike, dominating at 160-218 and 743-854.

The germline gives CDR1 LNHDA, CDR2 SQIVND (reference sequence). The germline V and J ends were trimmed by 9 bases and 9 bases, with 18 bases remaining between them. There are 13 residues in the CDR3. This chain uses TRBV19 with TRBJ2-1; D perhaps matches TRBD1 (6 bases). The TCR originated in an adult in good health. This specimen was peripheral blood, taken on day 0 of MenACWY control vaccination. The CDR3 region is CASRLPQGPEQFF. As DNA, the CDR3 is TGTGCCAGCCGCCTGCCACAGGGCCCTGAGCAGTTCTTC.